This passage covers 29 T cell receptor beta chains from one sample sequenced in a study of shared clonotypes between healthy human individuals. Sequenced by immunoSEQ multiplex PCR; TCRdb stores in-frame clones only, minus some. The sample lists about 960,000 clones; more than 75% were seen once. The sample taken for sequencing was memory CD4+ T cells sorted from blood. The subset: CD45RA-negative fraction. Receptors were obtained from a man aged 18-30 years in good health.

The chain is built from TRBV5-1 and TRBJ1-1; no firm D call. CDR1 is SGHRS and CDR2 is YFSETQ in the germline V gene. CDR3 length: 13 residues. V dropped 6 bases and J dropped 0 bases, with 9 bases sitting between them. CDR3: CASTDGMNTEAFF. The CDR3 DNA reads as TGCGCCAGCACGGATGGAATGAACACTGAAGCTTTCTTT.

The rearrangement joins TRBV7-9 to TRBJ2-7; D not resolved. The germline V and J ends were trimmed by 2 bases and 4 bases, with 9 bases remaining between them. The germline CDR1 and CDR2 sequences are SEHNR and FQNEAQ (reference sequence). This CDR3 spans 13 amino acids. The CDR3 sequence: CASSLRMQYEQYF. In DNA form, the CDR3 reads TGTGCCAGCAGCTTAAGGATGCAGTACGAGCAGTACTTC.

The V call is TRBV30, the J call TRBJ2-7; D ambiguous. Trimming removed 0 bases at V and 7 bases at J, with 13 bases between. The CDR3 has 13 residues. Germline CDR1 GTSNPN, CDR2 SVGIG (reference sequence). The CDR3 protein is CAWSVGSAREQYF. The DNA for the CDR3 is TGTGCCTGGAGTGTAGGTTCCGCACGTGAGCAGTACTTC. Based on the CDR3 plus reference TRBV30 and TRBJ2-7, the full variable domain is SQTIHQWPATLVQPVGSPLSLECTVEGTSNPNLYWYRQAAGRGLQLLFYSVGIGQISSEVPQNLSASRPQDRQFILSSKKLLLSDSGFYLCAWSVGSAREQYFGPGTRLTVT.

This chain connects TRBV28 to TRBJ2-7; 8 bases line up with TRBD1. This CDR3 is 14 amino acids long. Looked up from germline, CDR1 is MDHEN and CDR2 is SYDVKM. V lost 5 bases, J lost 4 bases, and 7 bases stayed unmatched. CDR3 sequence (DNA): TGTGCCAGCAGTCGTCAGGGGGCAAGATACGAGCAGTACTTC. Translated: CASSRQGARYEQYF. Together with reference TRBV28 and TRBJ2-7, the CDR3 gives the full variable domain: DVKVTQSSRYLVKRTGEKVFLECVQDMDHENMFWYRQDPGLGLRLIYFSYDVKMKEKGDIPEGYSVSREKKERFSLILESASTNQTSMYLCASSRQGARYEQYFGPGTRLTVT.

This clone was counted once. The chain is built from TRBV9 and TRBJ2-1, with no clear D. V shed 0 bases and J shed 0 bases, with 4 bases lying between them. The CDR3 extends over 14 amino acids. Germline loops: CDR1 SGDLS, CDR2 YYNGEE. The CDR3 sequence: CASSVGFSYNEQFF. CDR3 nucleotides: TGTGCCAGCAGCGTAGGCTTCTCCTACAATGAGCAGTTCTTC.

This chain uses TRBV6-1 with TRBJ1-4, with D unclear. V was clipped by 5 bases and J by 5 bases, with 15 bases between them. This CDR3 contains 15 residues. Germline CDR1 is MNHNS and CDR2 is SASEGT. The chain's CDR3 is CASSTTYRSNEKLFF. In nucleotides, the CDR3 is TGTGCCAGCAGTACGACATATCGCTCCAATGAAAAACTGTTTTTT.

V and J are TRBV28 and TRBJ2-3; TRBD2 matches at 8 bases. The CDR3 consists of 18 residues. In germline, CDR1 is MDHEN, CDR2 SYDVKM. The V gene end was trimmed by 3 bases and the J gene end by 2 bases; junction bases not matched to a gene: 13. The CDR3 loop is CASSFRSRGVPNTDTQYF. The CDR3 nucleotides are TGTGCCAGCAGTTTCCGCTCGCGGGGGGTTCCTAACACAGATACGCAGTATTTT.

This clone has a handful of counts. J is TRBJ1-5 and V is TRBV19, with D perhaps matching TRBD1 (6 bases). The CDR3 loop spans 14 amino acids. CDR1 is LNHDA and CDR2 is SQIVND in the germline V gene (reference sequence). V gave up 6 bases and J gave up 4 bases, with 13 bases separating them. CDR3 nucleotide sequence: TGTGCCAGTAGCCGAGGACAGTATAATCAGCCCCAGCATTTT. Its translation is CASSRGQYNQPQHF.

CDR3 loop: CASSLNGGQYSNQPQHF. For the CDR3, the DNA is TGTGCCAGCAGCCTAAATGGGGGACAGTATAGCAATCAGCCCCAGCATTTT. J is TRBJ1-5 and V is TRBV5-5; 7 bases match TRBD1. There are 17 residues in the CDR3. The germline gives CDR1 SGHKS, CDR2 YYEKEE (reference sequence). V lost 4 bases and J lost 0; bases outside the gene matches: 10.

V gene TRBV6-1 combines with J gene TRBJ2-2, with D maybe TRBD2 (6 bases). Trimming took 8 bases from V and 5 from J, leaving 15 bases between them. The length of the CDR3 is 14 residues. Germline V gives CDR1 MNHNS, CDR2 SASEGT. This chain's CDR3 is CASRPGTFTGELFF. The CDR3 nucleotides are TGTGCCAGCCGCCCTGGGACTTTTACCGGGGAGCTGTTTTTT.

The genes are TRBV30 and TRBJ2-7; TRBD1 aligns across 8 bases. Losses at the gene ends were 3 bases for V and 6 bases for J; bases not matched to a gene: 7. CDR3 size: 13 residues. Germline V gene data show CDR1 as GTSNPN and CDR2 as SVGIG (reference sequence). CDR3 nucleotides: TGTGCCTGGAGAAGACAGGGGCTGGGCGAGCAGTACTTC. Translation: CAWRRQGLGEQYF.

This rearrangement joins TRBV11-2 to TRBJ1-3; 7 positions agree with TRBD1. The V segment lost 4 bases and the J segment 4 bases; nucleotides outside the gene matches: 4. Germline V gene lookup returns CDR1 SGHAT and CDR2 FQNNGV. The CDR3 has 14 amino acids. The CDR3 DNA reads TGTGCCAGCAGCTCCCGGACAGGCGGAAACACCATATATTTT. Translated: CASSSRTGGNTIYF.

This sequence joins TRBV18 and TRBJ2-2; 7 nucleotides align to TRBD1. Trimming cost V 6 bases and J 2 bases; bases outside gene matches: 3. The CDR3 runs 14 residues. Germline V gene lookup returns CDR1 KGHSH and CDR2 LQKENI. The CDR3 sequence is CASSTGVNTGELFF. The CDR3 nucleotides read TGTGCCAGCTCTACAGGGGTCAACACCGGGGAGCTGTTTTTT.

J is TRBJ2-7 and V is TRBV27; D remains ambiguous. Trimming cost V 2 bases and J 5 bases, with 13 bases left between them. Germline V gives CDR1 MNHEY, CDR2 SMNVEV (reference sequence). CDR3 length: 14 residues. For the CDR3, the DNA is TGTGCCAGCAGTTTAGCGCAGATTTCCCACGAGCAGTACTTC. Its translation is CASSLAQISHEQYF.

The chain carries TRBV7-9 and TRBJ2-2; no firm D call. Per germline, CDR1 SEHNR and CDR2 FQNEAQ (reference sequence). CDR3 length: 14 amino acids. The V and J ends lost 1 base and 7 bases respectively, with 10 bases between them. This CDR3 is CASSLVSVGGELFF. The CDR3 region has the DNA TGTGCCAGCAGCTTAGTTTCAGTCGGCGGGGAGCTGTTTTTT.

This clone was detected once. In DNA, the CDR3 is TGTGCCATCAGCCCAGGGTACGGGGAGACCCAGTACTTC. This codes for CAISPGYGETQYF. The rearrangement uses TRBV10-3 and TRBJ2-5; possible D gene TRBD1, 5 bases. Trimming removed 6 bases at V and 5 bases at J, with 13 bases between. From germline, CDR1 is ENHRY and CDR2 SYGVKD. The CDR3 covers 13 residues.

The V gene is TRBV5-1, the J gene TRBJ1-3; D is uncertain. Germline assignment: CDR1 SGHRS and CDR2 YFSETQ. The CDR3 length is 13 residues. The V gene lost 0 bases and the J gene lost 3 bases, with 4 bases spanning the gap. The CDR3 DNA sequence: TGCGCCAGCAGCTTGGGGGATGGAAACACCATATATTTT. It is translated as CASSLGDGNTIYF.

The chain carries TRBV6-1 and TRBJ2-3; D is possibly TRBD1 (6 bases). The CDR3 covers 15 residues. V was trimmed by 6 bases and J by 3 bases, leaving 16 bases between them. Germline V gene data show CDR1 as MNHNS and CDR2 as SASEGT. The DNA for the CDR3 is TGTGCCAGCAGCCAAATCAGGACAGAAACAGATACGCAGTATTTT. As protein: CASSQIRTETDTQYF.

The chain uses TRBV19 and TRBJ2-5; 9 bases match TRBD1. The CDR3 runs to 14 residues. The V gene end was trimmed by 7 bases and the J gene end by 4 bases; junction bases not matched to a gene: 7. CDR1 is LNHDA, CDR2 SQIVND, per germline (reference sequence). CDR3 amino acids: CASKDRGRGETQYF. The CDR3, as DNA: TGTGCCAGTAAGGACAGGGGTAGGGGAGAGACCCAGTACTTC.

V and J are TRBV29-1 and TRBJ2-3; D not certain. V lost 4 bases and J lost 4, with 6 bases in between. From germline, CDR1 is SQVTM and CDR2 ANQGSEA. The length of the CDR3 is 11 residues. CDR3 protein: CSVVPSDTQYF. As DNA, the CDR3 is TGCAGCGTTGTTCCTTCAGATACGCAGTATTTT.

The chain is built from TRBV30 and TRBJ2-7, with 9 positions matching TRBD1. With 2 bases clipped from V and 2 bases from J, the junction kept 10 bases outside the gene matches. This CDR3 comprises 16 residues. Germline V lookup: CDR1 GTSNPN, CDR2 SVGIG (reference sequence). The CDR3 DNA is TGTGCCTGGAGTAACCCCCCCGACAGGGGGGCCTACGAGCAGTACTTC. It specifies CAWSNPPDRGAYEQYF.

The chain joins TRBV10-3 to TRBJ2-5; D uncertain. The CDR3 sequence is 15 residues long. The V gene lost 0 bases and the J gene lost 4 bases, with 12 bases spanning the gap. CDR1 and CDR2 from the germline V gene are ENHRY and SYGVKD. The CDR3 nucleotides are TGTGCCATCAGTGAGTCAAATCGAGCCGGAGAGACCCAGTACTTC. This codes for CAISESNRAGETQYF.

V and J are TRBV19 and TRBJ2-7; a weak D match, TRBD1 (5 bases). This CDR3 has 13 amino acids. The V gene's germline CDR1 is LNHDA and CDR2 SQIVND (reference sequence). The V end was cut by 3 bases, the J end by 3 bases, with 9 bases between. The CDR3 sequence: CASSMGLGYEQYF. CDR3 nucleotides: TGTGCCAGTAGTATGGGGCTAGGCTACGAGCAGTACTTC.

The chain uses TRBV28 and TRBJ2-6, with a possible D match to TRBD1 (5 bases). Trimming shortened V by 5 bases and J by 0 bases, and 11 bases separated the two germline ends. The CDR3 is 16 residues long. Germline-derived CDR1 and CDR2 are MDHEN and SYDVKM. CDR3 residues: CASSTGHISGANVLTF. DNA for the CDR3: TGTGCCAGCAGTACCGGACACATCTCTGGGGCCAACGTCCTGACTTTC.

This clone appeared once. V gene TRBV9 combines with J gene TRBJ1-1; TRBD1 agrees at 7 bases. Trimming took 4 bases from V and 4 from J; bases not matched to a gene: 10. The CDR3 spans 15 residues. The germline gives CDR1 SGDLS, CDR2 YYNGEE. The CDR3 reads CASSLRQGVSTEAFF. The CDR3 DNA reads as TGTGCCAGCAGCCTAAGACAGGGCGTTTCCACTGAAGCTTTCTTT.

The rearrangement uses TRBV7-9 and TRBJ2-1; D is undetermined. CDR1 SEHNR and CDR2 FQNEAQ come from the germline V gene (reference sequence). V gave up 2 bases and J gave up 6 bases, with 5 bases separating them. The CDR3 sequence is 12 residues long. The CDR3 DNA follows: TGTGCCAGCAGCTTACACCCCAATGAGCAGTTCTTC. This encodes CASSLHPNEQFF.

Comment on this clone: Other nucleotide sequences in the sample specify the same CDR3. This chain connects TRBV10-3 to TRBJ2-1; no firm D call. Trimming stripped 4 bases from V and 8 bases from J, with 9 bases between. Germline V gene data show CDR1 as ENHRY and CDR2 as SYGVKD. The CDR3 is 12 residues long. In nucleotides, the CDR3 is TGTGCCATCAGTGTGGGTAGGGATGAGCAGTTCTTC. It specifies CAISVGRDEQFF.

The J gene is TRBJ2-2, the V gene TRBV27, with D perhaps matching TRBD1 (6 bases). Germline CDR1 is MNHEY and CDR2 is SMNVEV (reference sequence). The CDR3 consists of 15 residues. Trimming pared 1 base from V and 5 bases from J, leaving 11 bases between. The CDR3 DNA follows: TGTGCCAGCAGTTTATTGGCAGGGGCAACCGGGGAGCTGTTTTTT. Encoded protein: CASSLLAGATGELFF.

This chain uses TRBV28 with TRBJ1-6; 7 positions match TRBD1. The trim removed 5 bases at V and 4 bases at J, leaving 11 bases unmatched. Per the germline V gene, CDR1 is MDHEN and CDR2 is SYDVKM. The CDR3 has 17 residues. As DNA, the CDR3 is TGTGCCAGCAGTCTGGGTGGGGCAGGGGGGTATAATTCACCCCTCCACTTT. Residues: CASSLGGAGGYNSPLHF.